The 13 T cell receptor beta chains below come from one sample, sequenced in a study of T-cell reconstitution after alpha-beta-depleted transplantation in children. Unique molecular identifiers were built into the TCRbeta library. TCRdb itself ran the PCR reads through MiXCR, one entry per CDR3 protein. Of 120,000 or so distinct CDR3 sequences listed, 20% to 25% were seen once; the top ten hold roughly a tenth. Sequenced here: PBMCs, mostly from graft donor cells, sampled 180 days after TCRalphabeta/CD19-depleted stem cell transplant. These receptors came from a male patient aged 2-9 years who had a stem cell transplant for chronic granulomatous disease, so the T cells may come from the graft donor.

The chain has TRBV7-9 and TRBJ2-7, with D unresolved. Germline-derived CDR1 and CDR2 are SEHNR and FQNEAQ (reference sequence). The V end lost 4 bases, the J end lost 3 bases, and 13 bases lay between the germline ends. This CDR3 has 14 residues. CDR3 loop: CASSSSYRIYEQYF. The CDR3 DNA reads as TGTGCCAGCAGCTCATCTTACCGAATCTACGAGCAGTACTTC.

The V and J genes are TRBV9 and TRBJ2-7; D unclear. CDR1 is SGDLS, CDR2 YYNGEE, per germline. The CDR3 has 14 amino acids. V was cut by 1 base and J by 2 bases, with 10 bases left in between. Here the CDR3 reads CASSVQDRPYEQYF. The DNA for the CDR3 is TGTGCCAGCAGCGTACAGGACCGACCCTACGAGCAGTACTTC. The complete variable domain, with remaining parts taken from reference TRBV9 and TRBJ2-7, reads DSGVTQTPKHLITATGQRVTLRCSPRSGDLSVYWYQQSLDQGLQFLIQYYNGEERAKGNILERFSAQQFPDLHSELNLSSLELGDSALYFCASSVQDRPYEQYFGPGTRLTVT.

There are many counts of this clonotype. The chain uses TRBV9 and TRBJ2-7, with D tentatively TRBD1 (6 bases). The CDR3 consists of 15 residues. Trimming left V 2 bases short and J 5 bases short, with 17 bases between. The germline V gene has CDR1 SGDLS and CDR2 YYNGEE. CDR3 sequence reads: CASSVSGNRAHEQYF. CDR3 nucleotide sequence: TGTGCCAGCAGCGTTTCGGGGAACAGGGCCCACGAGCAGTACTTC.

The rearrangement joins TRBV12-3 or TRBV12-4 to TRBJ2-2, with D hard to call. This CDR3 contains 13 residues. Trimming stripped 2 bases from V and 7 bases from J, with 8 bases between. CDR3 DNA sequence: TGTGCCAGCAGTTTAACGGGCGTCGGGGAGCTGTTTTTT. This sequence encodes CASSLTGVGELFF.

In its sample, this clonotype was seen many times. The genes are TRBV5-1 and TRBJ2-2, with TRBD1 matching 7 bases. J lost 6 bases, V lost 4 bases, and 6 bases had no gene match. The germline V gene encodes CDR1 SGHRS and CDR2 YFSETQ. This CDR3 region has 14 residues. The CDR3 nucleotides read TGCGCCAGCAGCGGGCGACAGGGCGCCGGGGAGCTGTTTTTT. Protein sequence: CASSGRQGAGELFF.

Of note for this clonotype: A much larger clone sits a single nucleotide away, making a read error possible. The V call is TRBV7-2, the J call TRBJ2-7; D remains unclear. This CDR3 contains 13 residues. Germline V CDR1 and CDR2: SGHTA, FQGNSA. This chain's CDR3 is CASSLEPLNEQSF. The CDR3 DNA is TGTGCCAGCAGCTTAGAACCATTGAATGAGCAGTCCTTC. Combining the CDR3 with reference TRBV7-2 and TRBJ2-7 gives the whole variable domain GAGVSQSPSNKVTEKGKDVELRCDPISGHTALYWYRQSLGQGLEFLIYFQGNSAPDKSGLPSDRFSAERTGGSVSTLTIQRTQQEDSAVYLCASSLEPLNEQSFGPGTRLTVT.

J is TRBJ2-3 and V is TRBV20-1; 12 positions match TRBD2. The CDR3 has 14 amino acids. Trimming took 5 bases from V and 7 from J; bases not matched to a gene: 7. Germline CDR1 is DFQATT and CDR2 is SNEGSKA (reference sequence). The CDR3 loop reads CSAVTSGSFYTQYF. The DNA for the CDR3 is TGCAGTGCTGTGACTAGCGGGAGTTTTTATACGCAGTATTTT.

This chain uses TRBV27 with TRBJ2-7; 14 positions agree with TRBD2. Trimming cost V 0 bases and J 6 bases; bases outside gene matches: 1. The CDR3 runs to 15 residues. CDR1 is MNHEY and CDR2 is SMNVEV in the germline V gene (reference sequence). CDR3 sequence reads: CASSLSTSGRAEQYF. The DNA for the CDR3 is TGTGCCAGCAGTTTATCGACTAGCGGGAGGGCCGAGCAGTACTTC.

This clonotype has a count of ten or more. This chain uses TRBV7-8 with TRBJ2-1; D gene ambiguous. The CDR3 is made up of 11 amino acids. V was cut by 2 bases and J by 10 bases, with 6 bases left in between. Germline CDR1 and CDR2: SGHVS and FQNEAQ. The CDR3 spells CASSLSGEQFF. The CDR3 DNA reads TGTGCCAGCAGCTTATCTGGGGAGCAGTTCTTC.

This clonotype occurred a few times. The chain recombines TRBV20-1 with TRBJ2-4, with 9 positions matching TRBD1. Germline CDR1 is DFQATT and CDR2 is SNEGSKA (reference sequence). The CDR3 extends over 17 amino acids. V was clipped by 6 bases and J by 5 bases; unmatched bases: 17. CDR3 loop: CSARGQGLVDSQNIQYF. CDR3 nucleotides: TGCAGTGCCAGGGGACAGGGTTTGGTTGACAGCCAAAACATTCAGTACTTC.

On this clonotype itself: Germline is not matched at one junction end, which may reflect a read error. V and J are TRBV4-1 and TRBJ2-7; TRBD2 aligns across 9 bases. Germline V gene sequence: CDR1 MGHRA, CDR2 YSYEKL. The CDR3 runs 16 residues. CDR3 bases: TGCGCCAGCAGGTATACTAGCGGGTTGCCCTCCTACGAGCAATACTTC. It is translated as CASRYTSGLPSYEQYF.

This clonotype was picked up many times. V and J are TRBV20-1 and TRBJ1-1, with 7 nucleotides matching TRBD1. The CDR3 contains 12 residues. With 6 bases clipped from V and 4 bases from J, the junction kept 5 bases outside the gene matches. CDR1 and CDR2 from the germline V gene are DFQATT and SNEGSKA (reference sequence). The CDR3 here is CSAGQASTEAFF. CDR3 DNA: TGCAGTGCCGGACAGGCGAGCACTGAAGCTTTCTTT.

This clonotype was seen at least ten times. The V and J genes are TRBV5-1 and TRBJ2-1, with 9 bases lining up with TRBD2. CDR3 size: 18 residues. V trimming: 1 base; J trimming: 5 bases; junction bases outside the gene matches: 13. Germline V gene sequence: CDR1 SGHRS, CDR2 YFSETQ. This chain's CDR3 is CASSLQGLARVWDNEQFF. The CDR3, as DNA: TGCGCCAGCAGCTTGCAAGGACTAGCGCGTGTTTGGGACAATGAGCAGTTCTTC.